The 3 T cell receptor beta chains below come from one sample, sequenced in a study of T cell changes during pregnancy in multiple sclerosis. The assay was immunoSEQ multiplex PCR, and TCRdb's table has in-frame clones only and misses some. Here the sample spans tens of thousands of clones, approximately 92% being singletons. The sample comprised peripheral blood. Every receptor here comes from a female donor with multiple sclerosis, enrolled in a pregnancy study.

The chain links TRBV6-5 to TRBJ2-3, with TRBD1 matching 9 bases. V shed 2 bases and J 2 bases; nucleotides not matched to a gene: 2. This CDR3 region has 15 residues. Germline CDR1 is MNHEY and CDR2 is SVGAGI. The CDR3 region is CASSYGTGHTDTQYF. The CDR3 DNA reads as TGTGCCAGCAGTTACGGGACAGGGCACACAGATACGCAGTATTTT.

CDR3 DNA: TGTGCCAGCAGACCTTGGGGCAGCCCCAGCACAGATACGCAGTATTTT. Amino acids: CASRPWGSPSTDTQYF. The rearrangement joins TRBV6-6 to TRBJ2-3; D is perhaps TRBD1 (5 bases). CDR3 length equals 16 residues. V lost 6 bases and J 0 bases, leaving 16 bases between the germline ends. Germline assignment: CDR1 MNHNY and CDR2 SVGAGI (reference sequence).

This clone appeared once. The genes are TRBV30 and TRBJ1-2, with 8 nucleotides matching TRBD1. The CDR3 runs to 13 residues. The germline V gene encodes CDR1 GTSNPN and CDR2 SVGIG (reference sequence). The ends lost 8 bases at V and 2 bases at J; junction bases unmatched: 7. The CDR3 spells CAIRQGNNYGYTF. CDR3 bases: TGTGCCATCAGACAGGGGAACAACTATGGCTACACCTTC.